This TCR beta chain was recovered during a study of monozygotic twins with inflammatory bowel disease. The CDR3 consists of 14 residues. The germline gives CDR1 SGHDN, CDR2 FVKESK. TCRdb reprocessed the 5' RACE reads and stores each CDR3 protein as one record, lacking DNA. The record lists just over 300,000 distinct CDR3 sequences, of which the ten most abundant hold over 5%. Material for sequencing was blood. V gene TRBV14 combines with J gene TRBJ2-5; TCRdb reports TRBD2, a call that lacks DNA to check it against. The clonotype was recovered from a human donor with ulcerative colitis or Crohn's disease, or a healthy co-twin of an affected twin (not recorded which). This CDR3 reads CASRLAGVSETQYF.